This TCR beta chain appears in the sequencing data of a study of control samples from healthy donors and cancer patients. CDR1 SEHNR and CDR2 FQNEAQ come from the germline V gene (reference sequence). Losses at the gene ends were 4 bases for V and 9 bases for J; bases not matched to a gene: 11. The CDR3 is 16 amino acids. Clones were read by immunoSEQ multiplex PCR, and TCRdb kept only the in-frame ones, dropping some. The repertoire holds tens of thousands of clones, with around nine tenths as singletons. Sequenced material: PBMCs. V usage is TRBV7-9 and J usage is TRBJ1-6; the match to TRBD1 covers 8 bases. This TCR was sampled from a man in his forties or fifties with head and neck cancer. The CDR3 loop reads CASSSFRQGQSSPLHF. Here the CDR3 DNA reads TGTGCCAGCAGCTCATTTAGACAGGGGCAGAGTTCACCCCTCCACTTT.